This T cell receptor beta chain is drawn from a study of blood T cell repertoires in COVID-19. About the study: PBMCs, B-cell-depleted T cells, or T cells were the source of the cDNA or gDNA that made up the material.

CDR3 size: 15 residues. Germline CDR1 reads SNHLY; CDR2 reads FYNNEI. The protocol was immunoSEQ multiplex PCR, while the TCRdb copy is restricted to in-frame clones and leaves out a portion. The sample lists approximately 210,000 clones, around 82% occurring once. In Cohort 3, a recovered donor had either two negative PCRs, clearance, or symptom resolution. The chain is built from TRBV2 and TRBJ1-6; 9 bases line up with TRBD1. This receptor was taken from a man aged 35-49 years who had recovered from COVID-19. The sample consisted of PBMCs or T cells enriched from blood (not recorded which). DNA of the CDR3: TGTGCTTCAGCACGAACGGGGACAGGGAATTCACCCCTCCACTTT. As protein: CASARTGTGNSPLHF.